The subject of this entry is one T cell receptor beta chain. Its antigen is currently unknown. The treatment here: some 19 received Ad26.COV2.S at low or high dose, single or two shots; 5 received placebo; per-sample allocation not given. The samples date from day 63 after the first vaccine or placebo injection. The germline V gene has CDR1 SGHTA and CDR2 FQGNSA. CDR3 size: 15 residues. V lost 9 bases, J lost 2 bases, and 9 bases stayed unmatched. This sample is drawn from a study of Ad26.COV2.S vaccination and SARS-CoV-2 variants. Overall study: Sample donor was a member of the COV1001 Ad26.COV2.S trial arm. Doses of Ad26.COV2.S were injected into muscle once or twice, 56 days apart.

Assay used: immunoSEQ multiplex PCR; TCRdb lists only in-frame clones, some missing. The table lists fewer than 500,000 clones, approximately 89% of them singletons, with 2.5% to 3% in the top ten. Overall study findings and caveats: Responses of T cells in total may have been underestimated by the TCR breadth and depth analyses. Reportedly, after vaccination the spike-specific CD8+ and CD4+ T cell responses displayed substantial breadth.

The TCR originated in a person between 18 and 59 years old who received the Ad26.COV2.S COVID-19 vaccine or a placebo. The chain has TRBV7-2 and TRBJ2-1; 8 positions agree with TRBD2. The sample in question was peripheral blood, obtained in a trial of Ad26.COV2.S vaccine versus placebo. CDR3 in amino acids: CASLAGFITYNEQFF. CDR3 DNA: TGTGCCAGTTTAGCGGGGTTTATCACCTACAATGAGCAGTTCTTC.